This TCR beta chain was captured in a study of cytomegalovirus exposure and HLA in healthy donors. Study-level points and caveats: By HLA locus, TCR association rates varied in a later analysis, with DRB1 showing the most and HLA-C the fewest. TRBV6-2, TRBV6-3 and other indistinguishable V segments were excluded.

Vbeta (60) and Jbeta (13) primers were used in the PCR. Assay: immunoSEQ multiplex PCR; the TCRdb copy retains only in-frame clones and omits some. Among some 66,000 clones listed, roughly 80% were seen once. On this clone itself: The target antigen is unknown.

Trimming left V 6 bases short and J 4 bases short, with 19 bases between. The CDR3 has 15 amino acids. The germline gives CDR1 KGHSH, CDR2 LQKENI. Donors showed nominal health when sampled, although they likely had unrecorded immune exposures. The sample was PBMCs. V is TRBV18 and J is TRBJ2-7; a possible D gene is TRBD2 (5 bases). This receptor was identified in a woman in her thirties in good health and CMV-seronegative. The CDR3, as DNA: TGTGCCAGCTCGCTAGCCGGGGAACGCTTTTACGAGCAGTACTTC. Its protein is CASSLAGERFYEQYF.